This TCR beta chain comes out of a study of blood T cells in healthy people across ages (dated by TCRdb to the mid-2010s). Turning to the overall study: In model experiments, template switching captured roughly one uniquely barcoded TCR beta cDNA molecule for every two T cells. To track age-related changes in TCR beta repertoire diversity, the study relied on deep sequencing normalized with unique cDNA molecular identifiers. Four age groups were formed from the donors: young (average approximately 15 years), middle-aged (around 37), aged (approximately 60) and long-lived (about 75). The study analyzed two additional independent replicas of 1 million unique cDNA reads from the same blood draw for two donors, one aged 18 to 29 and one aged 80 or older. What the study reported, not specific to this receptor: There was a strong correlation between observed TCR beta diversity and the percentage of naive T cells measured by flow cytometry. Compared with the aged group, the long-lived group had more naive CD4+ T cells, fewer expanded clones and increased TCR diversity, suggesting age selection. Estimates of total diversity based on one million sequenced T cells were considered lower bounds and underestimates. Since profiling was done on bulk unsorted PBMCs, naive and antigen-experienced compartments could not be conclusively compared. Because donor CMV infection status was unknown, age-related changes in expanded clonotypes were potentially confounded. As age increased, observed TCR beta diversity per million T cells dropped in a roughly linear way, and a significant reduction was already evident by age 40.

This clonotype has more than one count but fewer than ten. What antigen it recognizes has not been identified. No base qualities exist here, and no much larger clone lies one base off it. Receptors were amplified or captured by 5' RACE. Sequencing instrument: Illumina HiSeq 2500. A second PCR of about 7 to 12 cycles was run with a J-beta primer mix and a sample-barcoded 5' primer. A unique molecular identifier was introduced onto each TCR beta cDNA molecule by a template-switch 5' adaptor carrying 12 random nucleotides. At least 2.5 million CDR3-containing paired-end reads were obtained from each sample. All of the RNA was converted into first-strand cDNA using the Mint cDNA synthesis kit, with a TRBC-specific oligonucleotide serving as the primer. Following uracil-DNA glycosylase treatment, a first 18-cycle PCR with universal primers M1SS and BC2_uni_R was performed on all cDNA. As for the authors' bioinformatics: Normalization of each sample was performed by random selection of 1 million high-quality reads, each carrying a distinct molecular identifier. Instead of being binned into consensus sequences, reads that shared molecular identifiers were thrown out. MiTCR, with a Q25 quality threshold and the strictest error-elimination algorithm, was used for CDR3 identification, clonotype clustering and error correction. Lower-bound total TCR beta diversity was estimated with a nonparametric unseen species model using Euler transformation. TCRdb took the public reads, trimmed them with fastp at Q25, ran MiXCR for clone calling and kept in-frame beta chains. Identical CDR3 proteins give one entry, which carries the most common genes and DNA. The V and J calls follow TCRdb's processing rather than the paper's. The sample includes around 1,000,000 distinct CDR3 sequences, with around 25% observed a single time. The top ten clonotypes cover around 0.75% of the sample.

The germline V gene (reference sequence) provides CDR1 DFQATT and CDR2 SNEGSKA. Deletion took 2 bases off V and 6 bases off J, with a span of 21 bases between the germline ends. Measured from the cysteine to the phenylalanine, the CDR3 is 16 residues long. Just CDR3 DNA is preserved here, 48 bases in frame from base 1. Systemically healthy Caucasian individuals from Russia, some 40 in total and aged roughly 6 to 100 years, were included as donors. Approximately 9.7 milliliters of peripheral blood were drawn from each donor into EDTA-treated Vacutainer tubes. Ficoll-Paque density-gradient centrifugation was used to isolate PBMCs, with at least 6 million obtained per sample. Trizol reagent was used to extract total RNA from the PBMCs, yielding at least 5 micrograms per sample. Naive CD45RAhigh/CD27high T cell percentages were measured by flow cytometry on a PBMC aliquot from every donor. The sample also formed part of further work on T cells of mothers and their children. The second paper states: Nine systemically healthy Caucasian individuals served as donors, namely three mothers together with their six children. cDNA synthesis used all of the extracted RNA, with around 1.4 ug of RNA in each 15 ul reaction. In the second PCR, sample barcodes and 2-4 random nucleotides were introduced via the M1S primer. More than 9 million TCR beta CDR3 reads were obtained from each mother, and some 3 million reads were obtained from each child. In both related and unrelated pairs, thymic selection shapes the output of TCR recombination in a similar way, with inherited differences having only a minor effect. Normalized repertoire overlap was always slightly but never significantly higher in related than unrelated mother-child pairs. With a sensitivity of approximately 93 clones per million clonotypes, no persistent microchimeric T cell clones were detected. In the study, deep NGS was used to compare the TCR beta repertoires of mothers and children, and features distinguishing related mother-child pairs from unrelated individuals were sought. On average, the children were roughly 10 +/- 4 years old, while the mothers were about 37 +/- 4 years old. Libraries were sequenced on Illumina HiSeq 2000 with 100+100 nt paired-end reads after adapter ligation with NEBNext reagents. To prevent cross-contamination, the mother and child libraries were prepared one month apart and sequenced in separate runs. Each donor had between about 450,000 and 2,300,000 distinct TCR beta clonotypes identified. Naive TCR beta clonotypes were estimated from low-frequency clonotypes matched to each donor's FACS-determined naive share, without sorting.

The sample consisted of blood. This sequence uses TRBV20-1 and TRBJ2-3; the D region may be TRBD1 or TRBD2, each matching 5 bases equally. The sequence derives from a girl aged 2-10 years in good health. The CDR3 protein is CSARNRRGRFMDTQYF. The sequenced DNA is TGCAGTGCTAGAAACAGACGGGGCAGGTTTATGGATACGCAGTATTTT.